This record covers a single T cell receptor beta chain. Per the original data handling: Nucleated cell counts were estimated from reference gene primer amplification. The data were produced by immunoSEQ multiplex PCR, yet TCRdb's version contains in-frame clones alone and is incomplete. V and J calls and clone size are those listed in that table; D and trimming were worked out from the DNA. This table holds 180,000 or so clones, 65% to 85% found once. These data originate in a study of blood T cell repertoires in COVID-19. As for the study in general: COVID-19 samples collected from the United States, Italy and Spain covered acute and convalescent phases.

Researchers sorted participants into cohorts using their self-reported clinical history. The study counted Cohort 3 donors as recovered given two negative PCRs, clearance, or symptom resolution. The sequence was obtained from a woman between 55 and 75 years old who had recovered from COVID-19. Sequencing was performed on PBMCs or T cells enriched from blood (not recorded which).

The CDR3, as DNA: TGCGCCAGCAGCTTTCAGTCAGCCTACGAGCAGTACTTC. Its translation: CASSFQSAYEQYF. V gene TRBV5-1 combines with J gene TRBJ2-7; D ambiguous. Germline CDR1 reads SGHRS; CDR2 reads YFSETQ. The V end lost 2 bases, the J end lost 2 bases, and 8 bases lay between the germline ends. The CDR3 contains 13 residues.